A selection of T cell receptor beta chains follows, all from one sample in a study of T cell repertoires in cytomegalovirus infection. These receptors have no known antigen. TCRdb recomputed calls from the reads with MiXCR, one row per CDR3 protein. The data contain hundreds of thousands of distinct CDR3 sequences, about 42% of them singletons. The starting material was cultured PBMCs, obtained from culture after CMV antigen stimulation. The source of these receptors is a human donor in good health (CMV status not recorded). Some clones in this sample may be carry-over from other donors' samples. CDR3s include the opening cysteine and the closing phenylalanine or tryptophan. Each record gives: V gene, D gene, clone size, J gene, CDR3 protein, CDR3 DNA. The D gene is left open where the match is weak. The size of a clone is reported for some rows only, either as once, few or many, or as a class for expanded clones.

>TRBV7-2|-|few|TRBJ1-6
CASSLGPDSSYNSPLHF
TGTGCCAGCAGCTTAGGGCCCGACAGCTCCTATAATTCACCCCTCCACTTT
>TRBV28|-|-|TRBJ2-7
CASSPGLGHSSYEQYF
TGTGCCAGCAGCCCGGGCCTTGGGCACTCGAGTTACGAGCAGTACTTC
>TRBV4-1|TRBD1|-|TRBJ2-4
CASSQSRDRVSNIQYF
TGCGCCAGCAGCCAAAGCCGGGACAGGGTGTCCAACATTCAGTACTTC
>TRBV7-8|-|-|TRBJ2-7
CASSDSRGPREQYF
TGTGCCAGCAGCGATAGCAGGGGACCGCGCGAGCAGTACTTC
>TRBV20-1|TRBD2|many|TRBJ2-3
CSASLSGSSLGDTQYF
TGCAGTGCTAGCCTTAGCGGGTCCTCACTAGGGGATACGCAGTATTTT
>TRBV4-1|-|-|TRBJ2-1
CASSHGRGLLSNEQFF
TGCGCCAGCAGCCATGGGCGGGGCCTGTTGAGTAATGAGCAGTTCTTC
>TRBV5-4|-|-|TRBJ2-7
CASSLGEAGNYEQYF
TGTGCCAGCAGCTTGGGGGAGGCTGGCAACTACGAGCAGTACTTC
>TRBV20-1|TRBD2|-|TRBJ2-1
CSALLTSGNNEQFF
TGCAGTGCCCTGCTGACTAGCGGCAACAATGAGCAGTTCTTC
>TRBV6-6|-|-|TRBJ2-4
CASSNPSLGKNIQYF
TGTGCCAGCAGCAACCCGTCTCTAGGAAAAAACATTCAGTACTTC
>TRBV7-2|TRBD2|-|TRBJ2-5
CASSRDYLQETQYF
TGTGCCAGCAGCCGGGACTACCTACAAGAGACCCAGTACTTC
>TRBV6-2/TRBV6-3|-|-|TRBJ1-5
CASSRNAAGLNQPQHF
TGTGCCAGCAGCCGGAACGCCGCGGGCCTCAATCAGCCCCAGCATTTT
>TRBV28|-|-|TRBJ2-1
CASTRLGEGSDEQFF
TGTGCCAGCACACGACTTGGGGAAGGTAGCGATGAGCAGTTCTTC
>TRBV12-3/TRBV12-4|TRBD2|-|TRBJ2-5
CASSLGGWGRAAETQYF
TGTGCCAGCAGTTTAGGGGGTTGGGGGAGGGCCGCGGAGACCCAGTACTTC
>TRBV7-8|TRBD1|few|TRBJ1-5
CASSNRGTGGEPGNQPQHF
TGTGCCAGCAGCAACAGAGGGACAGGGGGCGAACCTGGCAATCAGCCCCAGCATTTT
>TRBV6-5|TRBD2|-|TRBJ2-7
CASRREGSQEYF
TGTGCCAGCAGACGGGAGGGCTCGCAGGAGTACTTC
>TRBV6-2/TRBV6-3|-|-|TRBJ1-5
CASSTRGPQHF
TGTGCCAGCAGCACCCGCGGGCCCCAGCATTTT
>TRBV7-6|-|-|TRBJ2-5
CASSLAGGKETQYF
TGTGCCAGCAGCTTAGCGGGAGGAAAAGAGACCCAGTACTTC
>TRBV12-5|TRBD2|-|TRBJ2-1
CASGLLTKSGSYNEQFF
TGTGCTAGTGGTTTGTTAACCAAAAGCGGGAGCTACAATGAGCAGTTCTTC
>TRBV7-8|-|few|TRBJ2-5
CASRELQGIGKETQYF
TGTGCCAGCCGGGAATTACAGGGAATTGGGAAAGAGACCCAGTACTTC
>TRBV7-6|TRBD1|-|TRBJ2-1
CASSVPGQEANNEQFF
TGTGCCAGCAGCGTCCCGGGACAGGAAGCCAACAATGAGCAGTTCTTC
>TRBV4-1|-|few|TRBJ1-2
CASSQETANYGYTF
TGCGCCAGCAGCCAAGAAACAGCTAACTATGGCTACACCTTC
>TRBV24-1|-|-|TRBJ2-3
CATSEGTFTDTQYF
TGTGCCACCAGTGAAGGGACCTTCACAGATACGCAGTATTTT
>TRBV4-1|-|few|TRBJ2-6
CASSQAAGTPRANVLTF
TGCGCCAGCAGCCAAGCAGCCGGGACTCCCCGGGCCAACGTCCTGACTTTC
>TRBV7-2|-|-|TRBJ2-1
CASSFPPRAGQFF
TGTGCCAGCAGCTTCCCCCCCAGGGCGGGCCAGTTCTTC
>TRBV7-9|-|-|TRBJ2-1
CASSLVFQRNEQFF
TGTGCCAGCAGCTTAGTGTTCCAGCGCAATGAGCAGTTCTTC
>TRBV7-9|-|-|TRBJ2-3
CASSRLIFGDTQYF
TGTGCCAGCAGCCGACTAATCTTTGGAGATACGCAGTATTTT
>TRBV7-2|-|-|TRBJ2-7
CASSLGYDSGPTYEQYF
TGTGCCAGCAGCTTAGGGTATGATAGCGGCCCCACCTACGAGCAGTACTTC
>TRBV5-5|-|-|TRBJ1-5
CASSPFRGQPQHF
TGTGCCAGCAGCCCCTTTCGGGGCCAGCCCCAGCATTTT
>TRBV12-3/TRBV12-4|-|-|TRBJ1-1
CASSWLFTNTEAFF
TGTGCCAGCAGTTGGTTGTTTACGAACACTGAAGCTTTCTTT
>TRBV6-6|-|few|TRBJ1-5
CASGSGISSNQPQHF
TGTGCCAGCGGGTCCGGGATAAGTAGCAATCAGCCCCAGCATTTT
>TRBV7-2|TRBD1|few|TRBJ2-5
CASSMDRGAQYF
TGTGCCAGCAGCATGGACAGGGGCGCCCAGTACTTC
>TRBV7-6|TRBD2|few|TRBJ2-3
CASSQAGGGATDTQYF
TGTGCCAGCAGCCAGGCCGGGGGGGGGGCCACAGATACGCAGTATTTT
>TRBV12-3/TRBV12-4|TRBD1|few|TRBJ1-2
CASSSPGGFDYGYTF
TGTGCCAGCAGCTCACCAGGGGGATTTGACTATGGCTACACCTTC
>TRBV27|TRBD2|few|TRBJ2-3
CASRPGTSGEDTQYF
TGTGCCAGCAGACCCGGGACTAGCGGGGAAGATACGCAGTATTTT
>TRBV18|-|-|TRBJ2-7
CASSPIQVYEQYF
TGTGCCAGCTCACCAATACAAGTCTACGAGCAGTACTTC
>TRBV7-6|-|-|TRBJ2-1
CASSDTWGTMNNEQFF
TGTGCCAGCAGCGATACGTGGGGAACAATGAACAATGAGCAGTTCTTC
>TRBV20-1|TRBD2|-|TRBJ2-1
CSARGVTSGGNNEQFF
TGCAGTGCTAGAGGGGTCACTAGCGGGGGTAACAATGAGCAGTTCTTC
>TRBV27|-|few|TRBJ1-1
CASSYRVGLGTEAFF
TGTGCCAGCAGTTACCGAGTGGGCTTGGGCACTGAAGCTTTCTTT
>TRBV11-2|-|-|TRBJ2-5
CASSLYPGTQYF
TGTGCCAGCAGCTTATACCCGGGGACCCAGTACTTC
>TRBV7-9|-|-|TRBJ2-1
CAIKGRYNEQFF
TGTGCCATCAAGGGGCGCTACAATGAGCAGTTCTTC
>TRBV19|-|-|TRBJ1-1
CASSIGDGFGTEAFF
TGTGCCAGTAGTATAGGGGACGGGTTTGGCACTGAAGCTTTCTTT
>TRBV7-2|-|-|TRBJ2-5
CASSSTIQETQYF
TGTGCCAGCAGCTCCACAATTCAAGAGACCCAGTACTTC
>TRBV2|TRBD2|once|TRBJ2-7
CASMREVSYEQYF
TGTGCCAGCATGCGGGAGGTATCCTACGAGCAGTACTTC
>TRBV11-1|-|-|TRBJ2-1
CASSQVQVKDEQFF
TGTGCCAGCAGCCAGGTTCAGGTTAAGGATGAGCAGTTCTTC
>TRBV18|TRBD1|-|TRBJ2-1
CASSAPQGARFF
TGTGCCAGCTCAGCCCCACAGGGGGCACGGTTCTTC
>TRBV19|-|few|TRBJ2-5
CASSIWGSQETQYF
TGTGCCAGTAGTATTTGGGGCAGCCAAGAGACCCAGTACTTC